Below, 13 T cell receptor beta chains from the same sample are listed, as sequenced in a study of T cell responses to AZD1222 COVID-19 vaccine. Assay used: immunoSEQ multiplex PCR; TCRdb lists only in-frame clones, some missing. Of 95,000 to 110,000 clones listed, approximately 86% are singletons. This material consisted of peripheral blood, taken 28 days after the second dose of the MenACWY control vaccine. The receptors derive from an adult who received the MenACWY meningococcal vaccine as a control.

The rearrangement links TRBV7-2 to TRBJ1-6; 9 bases are shared with TRBD1. Germline CDR1 reads SGHTA; CDR2 reads FQGNSA. This CDR3 spans 16 amino acids. V was clipped by 5 bases and J by 7 bases; unmatched bases: 9. CDR3 protein: CASSRSGQGANSPLHF. The DNA of the CDR3 is TGTGCCAGCAGCAGGTCGGGACAGGGTGCGAATTCACCCCTCCACTTT.

This clone was counted a single time. V gene TRBV12-3 or TRBV12-4 combines with J gene TRBJ2-2; D remains ambiguous. The ends were cut back, 5 bases at V and 4 bases at J, with 8 bases in the middle. The CDR3 has 13 residues. The CDR3 reads CASSGRRTGELFF. The CDR3 bases are TGTGCCAGCAGTGGACGGCGCACCGGGGAGCTGTTTTTT.

The CDR3: CAISALGGTSSNEQFF. In DNA form, the CDR3 reads TGTGCCATCAGTGCCCTGGGGGGGACTAGCAGCAATGAGCAGTTCTTC. The genes are TRBV10-3 and TRBJ2-1; the match to TRBD2 covers 9 bases. The germline gives CDR1 ENHRY, CDR2 SYGVKD. J lost 6 bases, V lost 4 bases, and 10 bases had no gene match. The CDR3 is made up of 16 amino acids.

The chain joins TRBV10-1 to TRBJ1-1, with no clear D. Per germline, CDR1 WNHNN and CDR2 SYGVQD (reference sequence). V lost 5 bases, J lost 0 bases, and 7 bases lay in between. This CDR3 has 13 residues. CDR3 protein: CASSRTLNTEAFF. The CDR3 nucleotides read TGCGCCAGCAGTCGGACCCTGAACACTGAAGCTTTCTTT.

This clone was recorded only once. The genes are TRBV2 and TRBJ1-1; D unclear. The CDR3 length is 14 residues. Trimming left V 5 bases short and J 5 bases short, with 15 bases between. Germline CDR1 is SNHLY and CDR2 is FYNNEI. The CDR3 DNA is TGTGCCAGCAGTCCTTTATCCTCGGAAACTGAAGCTTTCTTT. Protein sequence: CASSPLSSETEAFF.

The rearrangement joins TRBV5-1 to TRBJ2-2; 7 positions match TRBD1. V lost 1 base, J lost 3 bases, and 3 bases stayed unmatched. Germline loops: CDR1 SGHRS, CDR2 YFSETQ. The CDR3 loop spans 15 amino acids. CDR3 protein: CASSLRGLDTGELFF. The DNA of the CDR3 is TGCGCCAGCAGCTTGAGGGGGCTGGACACCGGGGAGCTGTTTTTT.

This clone has a single count. This chain connects TRBV5-1 to TRBJ2-1; D is unclear. The length of the CDR3 is 15 residues. With 4 bases removed from V and 0 bases from J, the gap between germline ends came to 11 bases. Germline V lookup: CDR1 SGHRS, CDR2 YFSETQ. The CDR3 loop is CASSQNAGSYNEQFF. DNA for the CDR3: TGCGCCAGCAGCCAAAACGCAGGCTCCTACAATGAGCAGTTCTTC. The complete variable domain, with remaining parts taken from reference TRBV5-1 and TRBJ2-1, reads KAGVTQTPRYLIKTRGQQVTLSCSPISGHRSVSWYQQTPGQGLQFLFEYFSETQRNKGNFPGRFSGRQFSNSRSEMNVSTLELGDSALYLCASSQNAGSYNEQFFGPGTRLTVL.

The gene calls are TRBV5-1 and TRBJ1-1; D gene unclear. CDR1 and CDR2 from the germline V gene are SGHRS and YFSETQ. V was cut by 0 bases and J by 1 base, with 7 bases left in between. The CDR3 has 14 residues. The CDR3 DNA sequence: TGCGCCAGCAGCTTGGAGTGGAGGAACACTGAAGCTTTCTTT. Translated: CASSLEWRNTEAFF.

CDR3 in DNA: TGTGCCAGCAGCTGGAGGGGGCGGGTGAACACTGAAGCTTTCTTT. As protein: CASSWRGRVNTEAFF. V is TRBV7-9 and J is TRBJ1-1; 7 positions agree with TRBD1. CDR3 length equals 15 residues. After removal of 4 bases from V and 0 bases from J, the junction contained 5 bases not matched to a gene. Germline loops: CDR1 SEHNR, CDR2 FQNEAQ (reference sequence).

This clone showed up just once. This chain uses TRBV5-6 with TRBJ1-4; weak D call: TRBD1 (5 bases). CDR1 SGHDT and CDR2 YYEEEE come from the germline V gene. The CDR3 covers 13 residues. The ends were cut back, 0 bases at V and 7 bases at J, with 7 bases in the middle. CDR3 region: CASSLVGVEKLFF. The CDR3 DNA reads TGTGCCAGCAGCTTGGTGGGGGTTGAAAAACTGTTTTTT.

The gene calls are TRBV7-2 and TRBJ2-2; no definite D call. CDR3 length: 14 amino acids. V shed 5 bases and J shed 1 base, with 8 bases lying between them. Looked up from germline, CDR1 is SGHTA and CDR2 is FQGNSA. The CDR3 is CASSPSRNTGELFF. The CDR3 nucleotides are TGTGCCAGCAGCCCATCTCGGAACACCGGGGAGCTGTTTTTT.

This chain connects TRBV4-1 to TRBJ1-4; TRBD1 matches 7 bases. The ends lost 1 base at V and 8 bases at J; junction bases unmatched: 13. The CDR3 is made up of 17 amino acids. Germline V gene lookup returns CDR1 MGHRA and CDR2 YSYEKL. CDR3 bases: TGCGCCAGCAGCCAAGTAGGGGGCGGGAACGCCGGAGAAAAACTGTTTTTT. Residues: CASSQVGGGNAGEKLFF.

The chain recombines TRBV6-2 or TRBV6-3 with TRBJ2-5; 11 positions match TRBD2. Germline values: CDR1 MNHEY, CDR2 SVGEGT. The CDR3 runs to 15 residues. Germline trimming cut 6 bases from V and 5 bases from J; bases unmatched to any gene: 8. CDR3 in DNA: TGTGCCAGCAGCCTACTAGCGGGGGATGTGGAGACCCAGTACTTC. Encoded protein: CASSLLAGDVETQYF.